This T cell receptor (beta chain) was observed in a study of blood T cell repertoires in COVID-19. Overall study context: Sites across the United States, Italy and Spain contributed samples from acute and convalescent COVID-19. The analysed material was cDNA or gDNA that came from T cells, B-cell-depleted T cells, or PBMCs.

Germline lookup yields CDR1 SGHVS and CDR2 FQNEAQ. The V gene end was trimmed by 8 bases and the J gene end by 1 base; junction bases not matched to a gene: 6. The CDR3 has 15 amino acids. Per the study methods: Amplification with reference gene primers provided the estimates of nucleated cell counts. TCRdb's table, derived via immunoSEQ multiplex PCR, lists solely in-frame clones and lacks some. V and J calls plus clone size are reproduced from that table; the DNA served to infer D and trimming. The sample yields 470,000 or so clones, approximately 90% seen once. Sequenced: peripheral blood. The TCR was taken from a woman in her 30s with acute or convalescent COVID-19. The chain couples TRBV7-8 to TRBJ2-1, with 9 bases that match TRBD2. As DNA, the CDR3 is TGTGCCAGCCGTGGAGCGGGGGGTTCCTACAATGAGCAGTTCTTC. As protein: CASRGAGGSYNEQFF.